This paragraph covers one T cell receptor (beta chain) sequence. One end of the junction varies from germline; a read error may be responsible. The CDR3 extends over 17 amino acids. Germline values: CDR1 SGHAT, CDR2 FQNNGV. This entry belongs to a study of blood T cell repertoires in COVID-19. Study information: From the United States, Italy and Spain came samples of acute and convalescent COVID-19. T cells, B-cell-depleted T cells, or PBMCs supplied cDNA or gDNA.

Original data processing: Estimation of nucleated cell counts relied on the amplification of reference gene primers. Some clones are missing from TCRdb's copy, which holds only in-frame ones; the method was immunoSEQ multiplex PCR. V, J and clone size reflect that table, while D and trimming were determined from the DNA. The sample contains 200,000 to 300,000 clones, 87% of which appear only once. The gene calls are TRBV11-2 and TRBJ2-2; 9 bases match TRBD1. The sample taken for sequencing was peripheral blood. The origin of this receptor is a man between 60 and 75 years old who had recovered from COVID-19. The CDR3 DNA is TGTGTCAGCAGCTCCCGTCCGACAGGGGGAGGCACCGGGGAGCTGTTTTTT. This translates into CVSSSRPTGGGTGELFF.